Sequencing of this T cell receptor (beta chain) was carried out in a study of human T cells and chemical hapten exposure. V lost 8 bases to trimming and J lost 0 bases, with 14 bases between them. The CDR3 has 14 residues. CDR1 is PRHDT and CDR2 is FYEKMQ in the germline V gene (reference sequence). Original analysis: Counting gave a median of around 90,000 TCRs per sample, with values ranging from about 23,224 to 690,600. TCRdb recomputed calls from the RACE reads with MiXCR, one row per CDR3 protein. V and J calls and clone size were set by TCRdb, not the authors. The table includes approximately 400,000 distinct CDR3 sequences, less than 6.5% detected once. This clonotype appeared many times. The antigen is unknown. As to time point: pre-sensitization, week 0. Treatment indicated: therapeutic diphenylcyclopropenone sensitization with weekly scalp DPC. Blood sampling preceded each patch test application.

Study observations and caveats: It should be noted that donors had alopecia, so their immune response may differ from healthy people's.

Material: whole blood, obtained in connection with sensitization to the hapten diphenylcyclopropenone (DPC). This sequence originates from a woman between 45 and 60 years old with alopecia areata. Some clones in this sample may be carry-over from other donors' samples. J is TRBJ2-7 and V is TRBV13; TRBD2 might be the D (6 bases). CDR3 nucleotides: TGTGCCAGCTCCCATAGCGGAGCCTCCTACGAGCAGTACTTC. Protein product: CASSHSGASYEQYF.